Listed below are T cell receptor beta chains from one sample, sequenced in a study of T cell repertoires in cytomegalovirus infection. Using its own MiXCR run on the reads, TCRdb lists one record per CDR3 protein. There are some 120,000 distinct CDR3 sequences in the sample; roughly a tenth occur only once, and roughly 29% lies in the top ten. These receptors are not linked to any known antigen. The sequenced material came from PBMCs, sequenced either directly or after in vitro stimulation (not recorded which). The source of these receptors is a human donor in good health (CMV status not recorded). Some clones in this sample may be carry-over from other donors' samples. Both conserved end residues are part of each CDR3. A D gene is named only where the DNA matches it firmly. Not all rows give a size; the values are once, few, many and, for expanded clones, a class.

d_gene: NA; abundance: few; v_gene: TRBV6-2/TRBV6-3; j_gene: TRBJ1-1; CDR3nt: TGTGCCAGCAGTTACACCCAGGGAAGAACTGAAGCTTTCTTT; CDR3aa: CASSYTQGRTEAFF
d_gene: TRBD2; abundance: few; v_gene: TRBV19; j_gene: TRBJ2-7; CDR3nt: TGTGCCAGCCGACTAGCGGGAGGCTACGAGCAGTACTTC; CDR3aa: CASRLAGGYEQYF
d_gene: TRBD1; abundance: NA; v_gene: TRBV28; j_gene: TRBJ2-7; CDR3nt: TGTGCCAGCAGGCATCAACCGGGACAGGGTAATTCCTACGAGCAGTACTTC; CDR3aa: CASRHQPGQGNSYEQYF
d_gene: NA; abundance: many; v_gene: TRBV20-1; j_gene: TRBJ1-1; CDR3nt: TGCAGTGCCCCCCGGGCGGGGGAGAACCATGAAGCTTTCTTT; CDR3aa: CSAPRAGENHEAFF
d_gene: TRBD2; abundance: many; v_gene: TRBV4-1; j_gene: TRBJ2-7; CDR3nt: TGCGCCAGCAGCCAAGGGACTAGCGGGACCCTCTACGAGCAGTACTTC; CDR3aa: CASSQGTSGTLYEQYF
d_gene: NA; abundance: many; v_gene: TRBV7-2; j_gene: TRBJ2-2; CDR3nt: TGTGCCAGCAGCTTAGCGGCCAGGATCGCCGGGGAGCTGTTTTTT; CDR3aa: CASSLAARIAGELFF
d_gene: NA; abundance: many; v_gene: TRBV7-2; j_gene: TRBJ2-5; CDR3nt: TGTGCCAGCAGCTTAGCCGGAACGTACCAAGAGACCCAGTACTTC; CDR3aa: CASSLAGTYQETQYF
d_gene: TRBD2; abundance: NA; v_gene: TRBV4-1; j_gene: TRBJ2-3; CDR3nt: TGCGCCAGCAGCCAAGAGGGAGTGGCGGGAGGGTGGGCAGATACGCAGTATTTT; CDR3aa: CASSQEGVAGGWADTQYF
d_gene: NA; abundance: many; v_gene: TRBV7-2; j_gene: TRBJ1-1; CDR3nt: TGTGCCAGCAGCTTGGAAGGGCCTGAAGCTTTCTTT; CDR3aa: CASSLEGPEAFF
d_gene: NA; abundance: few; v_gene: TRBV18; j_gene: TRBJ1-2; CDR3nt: TGTGCCAGCTCACCACTGGAGGGGAACTATGGCTACACCTTC; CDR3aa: CASSPLEGNYGYTF
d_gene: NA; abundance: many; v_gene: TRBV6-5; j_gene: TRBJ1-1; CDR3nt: TGTGCCAGCAGTCCCCTTCTGGCGGGGGGCGCTGAAGCTTTCTTT; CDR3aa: CASSPLLAGGAEAFF
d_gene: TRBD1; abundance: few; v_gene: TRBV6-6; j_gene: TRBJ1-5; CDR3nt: TGTGCCAGCACCGAGGACAGGGGTAGCAATCAGCCCCAGCATTTT; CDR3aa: CASTEDRGSNQPQHF
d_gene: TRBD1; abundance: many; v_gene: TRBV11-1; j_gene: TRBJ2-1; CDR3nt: TGTGCCAGCAGCTCCGGGACAGGGGGTGTCGATGAGCAGTTCTTC; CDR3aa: CASSSGTGGVDEQFF
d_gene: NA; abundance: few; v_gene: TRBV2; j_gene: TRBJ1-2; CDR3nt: TGTGCCAGCAGACATGACAGTCGGGGGAACTATGGCTACACCTTC; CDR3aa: CASRHDSRGNYGYTF
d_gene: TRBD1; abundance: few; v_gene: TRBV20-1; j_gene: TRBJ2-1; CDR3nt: TGCAGTGCCCCCCGGGGGACAGGGGATTACAATGAGCAGTTCTTC; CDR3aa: CSAPRGTGDYNEQFF
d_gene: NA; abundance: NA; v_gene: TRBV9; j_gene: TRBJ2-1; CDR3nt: TGTGCCAGCAGCGTAGCTTCGGGGGCGTATGAGCAGTTCTTC; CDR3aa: CASSVASGAYEQFF
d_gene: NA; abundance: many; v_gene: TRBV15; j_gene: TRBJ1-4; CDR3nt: TGTGCCACCAGCAGAGATCATTGGGAGGGAGCAACTAATGAAAAACTGTTTTTT; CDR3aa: CATSRDHWEGATNEKLFF
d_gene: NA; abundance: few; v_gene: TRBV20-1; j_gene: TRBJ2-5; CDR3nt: TGCAGTGCTAGACCCCAAGAGACCCAGTACTTC; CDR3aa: CSARPQETQYF
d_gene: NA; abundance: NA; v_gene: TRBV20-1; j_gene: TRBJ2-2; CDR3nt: TGCAGTGCTAGCGGGTCATACACCGGGGAGCTGTTTTTT; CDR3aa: CSASGSYTGELFF
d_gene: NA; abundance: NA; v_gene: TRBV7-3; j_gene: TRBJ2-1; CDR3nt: TGTGCCAGCAGCTTATCTCCAGGGACCAATGAGCAGTTCTTC; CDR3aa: CASSLSPGTNEQFF
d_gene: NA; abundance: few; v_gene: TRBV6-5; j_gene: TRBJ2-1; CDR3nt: TGTGCCAGCAGTTACTCGAATGACAGATACAATGAGCAGTTCTTC; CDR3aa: CASSYSNDRYNEQFF
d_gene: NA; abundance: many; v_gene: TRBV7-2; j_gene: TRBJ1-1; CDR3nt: TGTGCCAGCAGCCCCATAGGGTGGAGACTTAGAGCTTTCTTT; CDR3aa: CASSPIGWRLRAFF
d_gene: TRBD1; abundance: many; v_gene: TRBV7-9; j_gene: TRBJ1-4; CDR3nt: TGTGCCAGCAGACTACAGGGGGCCAATGAAAAACTGTTTTTT; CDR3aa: CASRLQGANEKLFF
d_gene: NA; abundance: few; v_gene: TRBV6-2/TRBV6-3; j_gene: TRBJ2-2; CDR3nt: TGTGCCAGCAGTGAACAGGGTTCCGGGGAGCTGTTTTTT; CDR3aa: CASSEQGSGELFF
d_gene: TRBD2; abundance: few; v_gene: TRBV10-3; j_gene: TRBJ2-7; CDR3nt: TGTGCCATCAGTGAACGCGGGAGGGGGCCCTACGAGCAGTACTTC; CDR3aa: CAISERGRGPYEQYF
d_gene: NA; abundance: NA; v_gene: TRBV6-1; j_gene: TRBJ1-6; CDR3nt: TGTGCCAGCAGTGAAGGTGACCGGCCTACACCCCTCCACTTT; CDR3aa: CASSEGDRPTPLHF
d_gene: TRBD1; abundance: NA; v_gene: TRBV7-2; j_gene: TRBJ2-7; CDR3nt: TGTGCCAGCAGCGATTACGTCGGGACAGGGAACAACGAGCAGTACTTC; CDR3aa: CASSDYVGTGNNEQYF
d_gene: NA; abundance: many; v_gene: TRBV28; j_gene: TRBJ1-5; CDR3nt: TGTGCCAGCAGTTTCTTCGGGCTCGATCAGCCCCAGCATTTT; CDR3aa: CASSFFGLDQPQHF
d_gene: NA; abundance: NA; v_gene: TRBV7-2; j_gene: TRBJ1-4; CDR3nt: TGTGCCAGCAGTTGGAGGGGGGGGGGGGGAACTAATGAAAAACTGTTTTTT; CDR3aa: CASSWRGGGGTNEKLFF
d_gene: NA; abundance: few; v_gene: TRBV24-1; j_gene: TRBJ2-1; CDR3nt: TGTGCCACCAGTGATCCCAGGGCCCTCCGCAATGAGCAGTTCTTC; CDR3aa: CATSDPRALRNEQFF
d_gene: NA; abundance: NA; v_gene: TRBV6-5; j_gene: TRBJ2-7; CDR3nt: TGTGCCAGCAAGCCTGGAGGGAGGAACGAGCAGTACTTC; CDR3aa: CASKPGGRNEQYF
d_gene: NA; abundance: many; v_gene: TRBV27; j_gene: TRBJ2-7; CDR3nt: TGTGCCAGCAGTTTGCAGCCAAACCTGGTCGAGCAGTACTTC; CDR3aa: CASSLQPNLVEQYF
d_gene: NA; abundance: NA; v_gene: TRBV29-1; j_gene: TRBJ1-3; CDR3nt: TGCAGCGTTGATTTGGGCTCTGGAAACACCATATATTTT; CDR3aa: CSVDLGSGNTIYF
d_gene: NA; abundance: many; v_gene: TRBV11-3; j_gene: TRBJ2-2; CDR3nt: TGTGCCAGCGCCAGGGGATGGGAGCTGTTTTTT; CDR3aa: CASARGWELFF
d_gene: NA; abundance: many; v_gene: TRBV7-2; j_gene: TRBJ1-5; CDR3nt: TGTGCCAGCGGGAAACAGGGCGGGCGCAATCAGCCCCAGCATTTT; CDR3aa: CASGKQGGRNQPQHF
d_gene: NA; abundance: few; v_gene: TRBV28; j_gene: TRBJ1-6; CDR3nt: TGTGCCAGCAGGGCGGGGACTTATAATTCACCCCTCCACTTT; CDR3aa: CASRAGTYNSPLHF
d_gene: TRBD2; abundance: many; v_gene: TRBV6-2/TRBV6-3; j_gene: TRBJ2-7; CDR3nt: TGTGCCAGCAGTTCGGGACTAGCGGGTTACGAGCAGTACTTC; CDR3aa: CASSSGLAGYEQYF
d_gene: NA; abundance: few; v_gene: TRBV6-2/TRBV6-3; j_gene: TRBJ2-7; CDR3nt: TGTGCCAGCAGTTACCTGTACGAGCAGTACTTC; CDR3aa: CASSYLYEQYF
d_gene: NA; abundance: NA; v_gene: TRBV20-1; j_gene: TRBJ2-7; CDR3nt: TGCAGTGCTCGACTAATAAACGTCAACGAGCAGTACTTC; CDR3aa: CSARLINVNEQYF
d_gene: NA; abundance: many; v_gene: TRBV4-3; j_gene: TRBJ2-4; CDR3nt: TGCGCCAGCAGCGCGACAAGTAACGGGATCCAAAACATTCAGTACTTC; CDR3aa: CASSATSNGIQNIQYF
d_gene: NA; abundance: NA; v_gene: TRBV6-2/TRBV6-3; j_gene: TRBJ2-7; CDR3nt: TGTGCCAGCAGTATCCGGCCTAGTACCTCCGAGCAGTACTTC; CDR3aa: CASSIRPSTSEQYF
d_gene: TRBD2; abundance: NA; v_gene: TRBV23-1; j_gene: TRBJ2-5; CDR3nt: TGCGCCAGCAGTCAATCGCTAGCGGGAGGGCAGGGGACCCAGTACTTC; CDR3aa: CASSQSLAGGQGTQYF
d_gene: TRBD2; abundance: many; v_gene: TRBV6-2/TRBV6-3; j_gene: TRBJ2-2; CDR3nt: TGTGCCAGCAGAGACACTAGCGGGTCAGGCTTTGCCGGGGAGCTGTTTTTT; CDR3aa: CASRDTSGSGFAGELFF
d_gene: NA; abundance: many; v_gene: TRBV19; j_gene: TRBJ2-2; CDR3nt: TGTGCCAGTAGTATCCCTACCGGGGAGCTGTTTTTT; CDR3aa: CASSIPTGELFF
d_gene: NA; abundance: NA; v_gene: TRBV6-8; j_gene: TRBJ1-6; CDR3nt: TGTGCCAGCAGTTACTTTGGGTCAAATTCACCCCTCCACTTT; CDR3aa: CASSYFGSNSPLHF
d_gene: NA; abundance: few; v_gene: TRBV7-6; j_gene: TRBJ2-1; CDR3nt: TGTGCCAGCAGCTTACCTAGCGCAGCAAGGAAAGAGCAGTTCTTC; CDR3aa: CASSLPSAARKEQFF
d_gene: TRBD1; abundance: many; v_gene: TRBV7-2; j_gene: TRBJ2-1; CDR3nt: TGTGCCAGCAGCTTAGTCCGACAGGGGACCAATGAGCAGTTCTTC; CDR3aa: CASSLVRQGTNEQFF
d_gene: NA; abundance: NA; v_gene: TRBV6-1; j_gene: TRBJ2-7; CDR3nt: TGTGCCAGCGGCAACCCCAGGGGGGACGAGCAGTACTTC; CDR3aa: CASGNPRGDEQYF
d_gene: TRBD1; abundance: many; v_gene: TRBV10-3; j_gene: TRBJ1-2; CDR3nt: TGTGCCATCAGTGAGGTCGACAGGGTTGGCTACACCTTC; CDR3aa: CAISEVDRVGYTF
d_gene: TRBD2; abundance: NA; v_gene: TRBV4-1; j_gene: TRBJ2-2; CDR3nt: TGCGCCAGCAGCCAAGATACTAGCGGGAGAACCGGGGAGCTGTTTTTT; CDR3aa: CASSQDTSGRTGELFF